This T cell receptor (beta chain) was captured in a study of CD8+CD57+ T cells in acquired aplastic anemia. For CDR3 and TCR beta VDJ profiling, genomic DNA was the template used. TCRdb fed the reads into MiXCR, producing one record per CDR3 protein. The top ten clones hold 1.8% of a sample with about 180,000 distinct CDR3 sequences, around half of them seen once. Germline V gene lookup returns CDR1 SGHTA and CDR2 FQGNSA. The V and J ends lost 6 bases and 4 bases respectively, with 16 bases between them. The CDR3 runs 14 residues. Patients picked for sequencing had shown CD8+CD57+ cell expansion detected by flow cytometry.

Sequencing was performed on sorted CD4+, CD8+, or CD8+CD57+ T cells (not recorded which) from PBMCs. The chain uses TRBV7-2 and TRBJ2-7; D is uncertain. The sequence was obtained from a human donor with aplastic anemia. This CDR3 reads CASSSALTPYEQYF. The DNA of the CDR3 is TGTGCCAGCAGTTCCGCACTGACCCCTTACGAGCAGTACTTC.